A selection of T cell receptor beta chains follows, all from one sample in a study of blood T cell repertoires in COVID-19. Some clones are missing from TCRdb's copy, which holds only in-frame ones; the method was immunoSEQ multiplex PCR. The table lists approximately 64,000 clones, roughly 88% of them singletons. Sequencing input: peripheral blood. These receptors were collected from a woman aged 60-75 years with COVID-19, enrolled during active disease. CDR3s include the opening cysteine and the closing phenylalanine or tryptophan. A D gene is named only where the DNA matches it firmly. Size values are once, few and many counts, or a class for expanded clones, and some rows have none.

v_gene: TRBV7-9; abundance: -; j_gene: TRBJ1-1; d_gene: TRBD1; CDR3nt: TGTGCCAGCAGCTCACCCAGGGGGACTGAAGCTTTCTTT; CDR3aa: CASSSPRGTEAFF
v_gene: TRBV5-4; abundance: once; j_gene: TRBJ2-1; d_gene: TRBD2; CDR3nt: TGTGCCAGCAGCTTGGCAGGGACTAGCGGGAGAGGAGAGCAGTTCTTC; CDR3aa: CASSLAGTSGRGEQFF
v_gene: TRBV20-1; abundance: -; j_gene: TRBJ2-4; d_gene: TRBD1; CDR3nt: TGCAGTGCAGGACAGGCCAACATTCAGTACTTC; CDR3aa: CSAGQANIQYF
v_gene: TRBV2; abundance: -; j_gene: TRBJ1-1; d_gene: -; CDR3nt: TGTGCCAGCAAAGTGCAGGGGATGGGGACTGAAGCTTTCTTT; CDR3aa: CASKVQGMGTEAFF
v_gene: TRBV4-2; abundance: -; j_gene: TRBJ1-1; d_gene: TRBD1; CDR3nt: TGTGCCAGCAGCCAAGATACAGGGGGCGCAACGGAAGCTTTCTTT; CDR3aa: CASSQDTGGATEAFF
v_gene: TRBV25-1; abundance: -; j_gene: TRBJ2-7; d_gene: TRBD1; CDR3nt: TGTGCCAGCACTCAGGGGACAGGACCCTACGAGCAGTACTTC; CDR3aa: CASTQGTGPYEQYF
v_gene: TRBV5-4; abundance: once; j_gene: TRBJ2-1; d_gene: TRBD2; CDR3nt: TGTGCCAGCAGCCCCCAGCGGGAGGTTAGCAATGAGCAGTTCTTC; CDR3aa: CASSPQREVSNEQFF
v_gene: TRBV11-2; abundance: -; j_gene: TRBJ2-1; d_gene: TRBD2; CDR3nt: TGTGCCAGCAGCTTAGAAGCGGGGGGCGAATCCTACAATGAGCAGTTCTTC; CDR3aa: CASSLEAGGESYNEQFF
v_gene: TRBV11-2; abundance: once; j_gene: TRBJ2-3; d_gene: TRBD2; CDR3nt: TGTGCCAGCAGCCTCGCTTCGGGGGGACTGACAGATACGCAGTATTTT; CDR3aa: CASSLASGGLTDTQYF
v_gene: TRBV7-8; abundance: -; j_gene: TRBJ1-1; d_gene: TRBD1; CDR3nt: TGTGCCAGCAGCCCCAGACAGGGGGACACTGAAGCTTTCTTT; CDR3aa: CASSPRQGDTEAFF
v_gene: TRBV4-2; abundance: -; j_gene: TRBJ2-2; d_gene: TRBD2; CDR3nt: TGTGCCAGCAGCCAAGGGGTAGCGGGGAACACCGGGGAGCTGTTTTTT; CDR3aa: CASSQGVAGNTGELFF
v_gene: TRBV7-2; abundance: -; j_gene: TRBJ2-5; d_gene: -; CDR3nt: TGTGCCAGCAGCCTATCGGCCCCCCCAGGCACCCAGTACTTC; CDR3aa: CASSLSAPPGTQYF
v_gene: TRBV30; abundance: -; j_gene: TRBJ2-7; d_gene: -; CDR3nt: TGTGCCTGGAGTATTCCGGGCGGGACCCTTAGCTCCTACGAGCAGTACTTC; CDR3aa: CAWSIPGGTLSSYEQYF
v_gene: TRBV7-9; abundance: once; j_gene: TRBJ1-1; d_gene: TRBD1; CDR3nt: TGTGCCAGCAGCCTGACAGGGAAGGACACTGAAGCTTTCTTT; CDR3aa: CASSLTGKDTEAFF
v_gene: TRBV7-2; abundance: -; j_gene: TRBJ2-1; d_gene: -; CDR3nt: TGTGCCAGCAGCTTAGAGAGGACAAGTCTCTACAATGAGCAGTTCTTC; CDR3aa: CASSLERTSLYNEQFF
v_gene: TRBV19; abundance: -; j_gene: TRBJ1-6; d_gene: TRBD1; CDR3nt: TGTGCCAGTACCCCGGGTTGGGGACAGTCCTATAATTCACCCCTCCACTTT; CDR3aa: CASTPGWGQSYNSPLHF
v_gene: TRBV30; abundance: -; j_gene: TRBJ2-1; d_gene: TRBD2; CDR3nt: TGTGCCTGGAGTGCGGGGACTAGCGGAAACAATGAGCAGTTCTTC; CDR3aa: CAWSAGTSGNNEQFF
v_gene: TRBV24-1; abundance: -; j_gene: TRBJ2-3; d_gene: -; CDR3nt: TGTGCCACCAGTGATTTTCGGGGAAGGCAGTATTTT; CDR3aa: CATSDFRGRQYF
v_gene: TRBV7-8; abundance: -; j_gene: TRBJ2-1; d_gene: TRBD2; CDR3nt: TGTGCCAGCAGCCATAGCGGGAGTGAGCAGTTCTTC; CDR3aa: CASSHSGSEQFF
v_gene: TRBV5-1; abundance: -; j_gene: TRBJ2-2; d_gene: TRBD1; CDR3nt: TGCGCCAGCAGCTTGGAGGCAGGGGGGAACACCGGGGAGCTGTTTTTT; CDR3aa: CASSLEAGGNTGELFF
v_gene: TRBV6-5; abundance: -; j_gene: TRBJ1-2; d_gene: -; CDR3nt: TGTGCCAGCAGTTTACAGGTTAACTATGGCTACACCTTC; CDR3aa: CASSLQVNYGYTF
v_gene: TRBV28; abundance: -; j_gene: TRBJ2-7; d_gene: TRBD1; CDR3nt: TGTGCCAGCAGCTCACTCGGGACAGGCGAGCAGTACTTC; CDR3aa: CASSSLGTGEQYF
v_gene: TRBV6-6; abundance: many; j_gene: TRBJ2-7; d_gene: -; CDR3nt: TGTGCCAGCAGCTGGACTACAAAAGAGCAGTACTTC; CDR3aa: CASSWTTKEQYF
v_gene: TRBV6-5; abundance: -; j_gene: TRBJ2-2; d_gene: -; CDR3nt: TGTGCCAGCAGTTACTCGAAGCGGGTTACCGGGGAGCTGTTTTTT; CDR3aa: CASSYSKRVTGELFF
v_gene: TRBV27; abundance: -; j_gene: TRBJ2-3; d_gene: TRBD1; CDR3nt: TGTGCCAGCAGTTTACGGGACAGCTCAGATACGCAGTATTTT; CDR3aa: CASSLRDSSDTQYF
v_gene: TRBV19; abundance: -; j_gene: TRBJ1-1; d_gene: -; CDR3nt: TGTGCCAGTAGTATCGAGGAGAAGAACACTGAAGCTTTCTTT; CDR3aa: CASSIEEKNTEAFF
v_gene: TRBV7-9; abundance: -; j_gene: TRBJ1-2; d_gene: -; CDR3nt: TGTGCCAGCAGCTTAGACATCAGAATGAGGGGCTACACCTTC; CDR3aa: CASSLDIRMRGYTF
v_gene: TRBV27; abundance: -; j_gene: TRBJ2-2; d_gene: TRBD2; CDR3nt: TGTGCCAGCACTCCGGGACTAGTTAGACCCGGGGAGCTGTTTTTT; CDR3aa: CASTPGLVRPGELFF
v_gene: TRBV3-1/TRBV3-2; abundance: -; j_gene: TRBJ1-6; d_gene: -; CDR3nt: TGTGCCAGCAGCCTGAGACACCTAAGTAATTCACCCCTCCACTTT; CDR3aa: CASSLRHLSNSPLHF
v_gene: TRBV4-1; abundance: -; j_gene: TRBJ2-7; d_gene: TRBD1; CDR3nt: TGCGCCAGCAGATTTGGGACAGATAACCGGGACGAGCAGTACTTC; CDR3aa: CASRFGTDNRDEQYF
v_gene: TRBV5-8; abundance: -; j_gene: TRBJ2-3; d_gene: TRBD1; CDR3nt: TGTGCCAGCAGCTTCAGGGGGAAGACAGATACGCAGTATTTT; CDR3aa: CASSFRGKTDTQYF
v_gene: TRBV27; abundance: -; j_gene: TRBJ2-5; d_gene: TRBD1; CDR3nt: TGTGCCAGCAGTTTACCCGGACAGGGACAGCAGACCCAGTACTTC; CDR3aa: CASSLPGQGQQTQYF
v_gene: TRBV18; abundance: -; j_gene: TRBJ2-5; d_gene: TRBD2; CDR3nt: TGTGCCAGCTCGCGGCGGGAGGAAGCCGGGACCCAGTACTTC; CDR3aa: CASSRREEAGTQYF
v_gene: TRBV3-1/TRBV3-2; abundance: -; j_gene: TRBJ1-5; d_gene: TRBD1; CDR3nt: TGTGCCAGCAGTGCCGGGACAGGGGGTAGCAATCAGCCCCAGCATTTT; CDR3aa: CASSAGTGGSNQPQHF
v_gene: TRBV11-2; abundance: once; j_gene: TRBJ1-6; d_gene: -; CDR3nt: TGTGCCAGCAGCTTAGGTAGTATGGGAGTCCTTAATTCACCCCTCCACTTT; CDR3aa: CASSLGSMGVLNSPLHF
v_gene: TRBV6-5; abundance: -; j_gene: TRBJ1-2; d_gene: -; CDR3nt: TGTGCCAGCAGTTACTCCAGAACCTATGGCTACACCTTC; CDR3aa: CASSYSRTYGYTF
v_gene: TRBV7-9; abundance: -; j_gene: TRBJ2-2; d_gene: TRBD2; CDR3nt: TGTGCCAGCAGCGCTAGCGGGGGGGCTGGCACCGGGGAGCTGTTTTTT; CDR3aa: CASSASGGAGTGELFF
v_gene: TRBV7-9; abundance: -; j_gene: TRBJ2-1; d_gene: TRBD2; CDR3nt: TGTGCCAGCAGCCCGATAGCGGGAGGGACCTACAATGAGCAGTTCTTC; CDR3aa: CASSPIAGGTYNEQFF
v_gene: TRBV28; abundance: -; j_gene: TRBJ1-5; d_gene: -; CDR3nt: TGTGCCAGCAGCCCCCGACTCCAGCAGCCCCAGCATTTT; CDR3aa: CASSPRLQQPQHF
v_gene: TRBV11-3; abundance: -; j_gene: TRBJ2-3; d_gene: TRBD2; CDR3nt: TGTGCCAGCACCCGGACTAGCGGGGAACTCATCACAGATACGCAGTATTTT; CDR3aa: CASTRTSGELITDTQYF
v_gene: TRBV20-1; abundance: few; j_gene: TRBJ1-1; d_gene: -; CDR3nt: TGCAGTGCTAGTGGCGGATCCAACACTGAAGCTTTCTTT; CDR3aa: CSASGGSNTEAFF
v_gene: TRBV19; abundance: -; j_gene: TRBJ2-2; d_gene: -; CDR3nt: TGTGCCAGTAGTCTGAGCGGGGAGCTGTTTTTT; CDR3aa: CASSLSGELFF
v_gene: TRBV11-2; abundance: -; j_gene: TRBJ2-3; d_gene: -; CDR3nt: TGTGCCAGCAGCCCCCAAGCCTGGGATACGCAGTATTTT; CDR3aa: CASSPQAWDTQYF
v_gene: TRBV6-2/TRBV6-3; abundance: -; j_gene: TRBJ2-7; d_gene: -; CDR3nt: TGTGCCAGCAGTTCCCTACGGGATGTGCACGAGCAGTACTTC; CDR3aa: CASSSLRDVHEQYF
v_gene: TRBV6-5; abundance: few; j_gene: TRBJ2-7; d_gene: TRBD1; CDR3nt: TGTGCCAGCAGTTACGCCGGACAGGGGGGCTACGAGCAGTACTTC; CDR3aa: CASSYAGQGGYEQYF
v_gene: TRBV25-1; abundance: -; j_gene: TRBJ2-7; d_gene: TRBD2; CDR3nt: TGTGCCAGCAGTGAATATGGGCCTAGCGGGAGGGGAGGCGAGCAGTACTTC; CDR3aa: CASSEYGPSGRGGEQYF
v_gene: TRBV3-1/TRBV3-2; abundance: -; j_gene: TRBJ2-5; d_gene: -; CDR3nt: TGTGCCAGCAGGGAAGGAGACCGTTGGTACTTC; CDR3aa: CASREGDRWYF
v_gene: TRBV14; abundance: -; j_gene: TRBJ2-1; d_gene: -; CDR3nt: TGTGCCAGCAGCCTTTTAAGGGGTGCCCCCTACAATGAGCAGTTCTTC; CDR3aa: CASSLLRGAPYNEQFF
v_gene: TRBV2; abundance: -; j_gene: TRBJ2-5; d_gene: TRBD2; CDR3nt: TGTGCCAGCAGTGGGGAACTAGCGGCAGAGACCCAGTACTTC; CDR3aa: CASSGELAAETQYF
v_gene: TRBV13; abundance: -; j_gene: TRBJ1-2; d_gene: -; CDR3nt: TGTGCCAGCAGCTTAGAGTTTTCCGGTAACTATGGCTACACCTTC; CDR3aa: CASSLEFSGNYGYTF
v_gene: TRBV27; abundance: -; j_gene: TRBJ2-1; d_gene: TRBD2; CDR3nt: TGTGCCAGCAGTCCCGGGACTAGCGGGGGAAATGAGCAGTTCTTC; CDR3aa: CASSPGTSGGNEQFF
v_gene: TRBV14; abundance: -; j_gene: TRBJ1-4; d_gene: TRBD1; CDR3nt: TGTGCCAGCAGCCACCAGGGGGTTGAAAAACTGTTTTTT; CDR3aa: CASSHQGVEKLFF
v_gene: TRBV6-6; abundance: -; j_gene: TRBJ2-1; d_gene: TRBD2; CDR3nt: TGTGCCAGCAGTCATGATCGTAGCGGGAGGGCCAGGGATGAGCAGTTCTTC; CDR3aa: CASSHDRSGRARDEQFF
v_gene: TRBV7-9; abundance: -; j_gene: TRBJ2-2; d_gene: TRBD1; CDR3nt: TGTGCCAGCAGCTTTCGGACAGGGATAACCACCGGGGAGCTGTTTTTT; CDR3aa: CASSFRTGITTGELFF
v_gene: TRBV29-1; abundance: -; j_gene: TRBJ1-1; d_gene: -; CDR3nt: TGCAGCGCCGTTGACAGGTGGGGCGAAGCTTTCTTT; CDR3aa: CSAVDRWGEAFF